Described below is a single T cell receptor beta chain sequence and its context. Its specific antigen is unknown. The sample holds no much larger clone one base away, and base qualities are not on file. The label giving this sample's treatment or condition can be read as: approximately nine-day PBMC culture with coronavirus spike peptide pools or control peptides (ViraFEST assay). The ViraFEST assay, used in the study, expanded antigen-specific T cells with peptide pools and then identified the expanded clonotypes through TCR sequencing. Positive SARS-CoV-2 PCR tests in the convalescent patients dated from March to December 2020, before Alpha, Beta and Delta variants emerged in the United States. Each well held roughly 2 million PBMCs cultured in IMDM containing approximately 5% human AB serum and around 10 IU/ml IL-2, with approximately 9.2 ug/ml peptide pools added. Half of the culture medium was replaced with fresh IL-2-containing medium on days 3 and 7. After approximately eleven days of culture, CD4+ T cells were isolated by negative selection using the EasySep CD4+ T cell isolation kit. Ficoll-Paque Plus gradient centrifugation was used to isolate PBMCs from whole blood, and the isolated PBMCs were then either used fresh or cryopreserved at -140C. Each culture condition was generally run in triplicate wells.

The germline V gene (reference sequence) yields LNHDA for CDR1 and SQIVND for CDR2. The V end gives up 5 bases and the J end 3 bases, leaving 2 bases in the junction not matched to a gene. Including the terminal cysteine and phenylalanine, the CDR3 comprises 15 residues. Kept here is only the CDR3 DNA, which spans 45 bases and is read in frame from base 1. This record belongs to a study of vaccination and CD4 T cells after COVID-19 (dated by TCRdb to the early 2020s). Broadly, across the study: SARS-CoV-2 positivity had been established in the convalescent patients by nasal swab PCR, and mild disease was recorded in under ten of these patients and severe disease in one. For stimulating the cultures, overlapping spike peptide pools were used, derived from SARS-CoV-2 as well as from the common cold coronaviruses HCoV-NL63, HCoV-OC43 and HCoV-229E. Control cultures used a CEFX viral epitope pool as positive control, an HIV-1 Nef peptide pool as negative control, or no peptide. The spike-specific CD4+ TCR repertoire was compared before and after mRNA vaccination in nine to ten COVID-19 convalescent patients and 4 infection-naive healthy vaccine recipients. Post-COVID blood samples were collected from convalescent patients a median of approximately 93 days after diagnosis, with a range of roughly 30 to 161 days. The convalescent cohort included six males and four females, with two Hispanic individuals, seven Caucasians, two Asians and one multiracial person. Each participant got two doses of either the Pfizer-BioNTech BNT162b2 vaccine (n=8) or the Moderna mRNA-1273 vaccine (n=2). The time from the second vaccine dose to post-vaccine blood sampling had a median of roughly 77 days and ranged from roughly 12 to 250 days. Paper-wide results and their limitations: Among the post-vaccine SARS-CoV-2-reactive clones in convalescent patients, a median 86.3% showed up only after vaccination, which suggests vaccine-specific priming. The number of convalescent patients in the study was relatively small, and the study did not examine early timepoints following natural infection. An increase in the median number of SARS-CoV-2-reactive clonotypes from around 20 after infection to approximately 41 after vaccination was observed, but the change was not found to be significant. Of the vaccine-specific clones in convalescent patients, 304 of 307, or nearly all, reacted only to SARS-CoV-2 spike and did not cross-react with common cold coronaviruses.

The method behind the library was PCR. At the Johns Hopkins FTIC core, DNA from the cultured CD4+ T cells underwent TCR sequencing with the Oncomine TCR Beta short-read assay. The QIAamp micro DNA kit was used to extract genomic DNA from the cultured CD4+ T cells. Oncomine TCR Beta libraries from cultured CD4+ T cells were pooled with unique dual indexes and sequenced on an Illumina iSeq 100. Processing in the source paper ran as follows. Non-productive sequences were filtered out, and CDR3s that did not start with C, did not end with F or W, or were shorter than 7 amino acids were discarded. Antigen-specific clonotypes were identified with the MANAFEST web application by comparing peptide-stimulated wells with reference and other culture wells. For a clone to be called positive, the clone needed an FDR below 0.05, an odds ratio above 5, and a productive frequency above 0.1% in at least two of three replicate wells. Clonotypes that were significantly expanded in both SARS-CoV-2 spike wells and at least one common cold coronavirus spike condition were defined as cross-reactive. Using R version 3.6.1, CDR3 homology was evaluated through Levenshtein distances (stringdist) along with unrooted phylogenetic trees (ape). TCRdb reanalyzed the raw reads on its own, using fastp at Q25 for trimming and MiXCR for clone calling, and kept in-frame beta chains. Duplicate CDR3 protein sequences are folded into a single record with the most common DNA and genes. The V and J calls and clone size are TCRdb's, not the authors'. The sample table records 13,000 to 15,000 distinct CDR3 sequences; roughly 61% of these occur just once. The ten largest make up approximately 15% of the sample.

Recombination connected TRBV19 to TRBJ2-2; 11 central nucleotides agree with TRBD2. The clonotype comes from a human donor who had recovered from COVID-19. The sequenced material came from CD4+ T cells from blood, cultured in vitro. Here the CDR3 is given as CASSRLAGHTGELFF. The nucleotides are TGTGCCAGTAGTCGACTAGCGGGACACACCGGGGAGCTGTTTTTT.